This TCR beta chain was identified in a study of sequential checkpoint blockade in melanoma. Profiled with immunoSEQ multiplex PCR; TCRdb holds only in-frame clones, not every one. In the table there are a few thousand clones, 55% to 80% of which are singletons. Germline CDR1 LNHDA, CDR2 SQIVND (reference sequence). The CDR3 extends over 14 amino acids. With V trimmed by 5 bases and J by 2 bases, 4 bases remained unmatched. Described treatment: randomized to nivolumab then ipilimumab (arm A) or the reverse (arm B). No patient had prior DNA-damaging chemotherapy. Live CD3+CD8+ CD19− CD56− cells were sorted from PBMCs.

Sequences were derived from CD8+ T cells sorted from blood (inferred from file names), sampled from a patient given nivolumab and ipilimumab in sequence. The receptor was isolated from a human donor with melanoma. The chain couples TRBV19 to TRBJ2-7; 9 bases line up with TRBD1. The CDR3 coding sequence is TGTGCCAGTAGTGGCGGACAGGGGCCCTACGAGCAGTACTTC. Translating it yields CASSGGQGPYEQYF.